The T cell receptor (beta chain) under discussion was sequenced for a study of CD4 T cells in relation to SARS-CoV-2 and coronaviruses. Clones were sequenced by immunoSEQ multiplex PCR, and TCRdb holds only the in-frame ones, with some missing. The data contain about 59,000 clones, 86% of them singletons. Points on this clone: What it recognizes is unknown.

Study findings and constraints: The cross-reactivity analysis covered only spike protein, not other viral proteins.

The unexposed donors gave CD4+ T cells in about 2011-2018, prior to COVID-19. This clonotype was obtained from a human donor in good health. The specimen was memory CD4+ T cells from PBMCs.

CDR3 residues: CASSWSVGVGTEAFF. CDR3 DNA sequence: TGCGCCAGCAGCTGGTCGGTTGGGGTAGGCACTGAAGCTTTCTTT. The genes are TRBV5-1 and TRBJ1-1, with D hard to call. Trimming stripped 3 bases from V and 4 bases from J, with 16 bases between. CDR1 and CDR2 from the germline V gene are SGHRS and YFSETQ. CDR3 length: 15 residues.